This T cell receptor (beta chain) was recorded in a study of post-analysis software for immune sequencing data. The CDR3 is 12 residues long. The germline V gene encodes CDR1 DFQATT and CDR2 SNEGSKA (reference sequence). V gave up 6 bases and J gave up 8 bases, with 14 bases separating them. Comment on this clonotype: Its antigen is still unknown.

Unique molecular identifiers had been added to the TCR beta cDNA libraries. MiXCR, applied by TCRdb to the PCR reads, yields one record per CDR3 protein. This table holds around 700,000 distinct CDR3 sequences, over 45% found once. Study-level findings and limits: The five TRBV segments detected at higher frequency in patients than in controls included TRBV5-6, TRBV5-1 and TRBV20-1.

Input material: blood. The receptor's source is a girl aged 2-10 years with multiple sclerosis. This chain connects TRBV20-1 to TRBJ2-1; D perhaps matches TRBD2 (5 bases). The CDR3 sequence: CSASGQDDEQFF. CDR3 DNA sequence: TGCAGTGCGAGCGGTCAGGACGATGAGCAGTTCTTC.